Listed below are T cell receptor beta chains from one sample, sequenced in a study of T cells expressing NK-cell markers. TCRdb reprocessed the 5' RACE reads; each CDR3 protein has one entry and no DNA is given. This sample lists fewer than 400,000 distinct CDR3 sequences; its ten largest clones have roughly 10%. Specimen: blood T cells: a sorted CD56 or NKG2C T cell subset, CD4+ or CD8+ T cells, or bulk PBMC T cells (not recorded which). These receptors came from a woman aged 45-60 years in good health. CDR3s include the opening cysteine and the closing phenylalanine or tryptophan.

j_call | v_call | cdr3_aa
TRBJ2-7 | TRBV29-1 | CSVERGTYEQYF
TRBJ2-7 | TRBV5-1 | CASSGAGSYEQYF
TRBJ2-1 | TRBV6-2/TRBV6-3 | CASSKLAGGPGGYNEQFF
TRBJ2-7 | TRBV20-1 | CSARPDSRAYEQYF
TRBJ1-6 | TRBV7-2 | CASSTGDRGYNSPLHF
TRBJ2-1 | TRBV27 | CASVAGTSGSREQFF
TRBJ1-1 | TRBV6-6 | CASSPTGGVMNTEAFF
TRBJ1-6 | TRBV6-6 | CASSYTDRGQNSPLHF
TRBJ2-3 | TRBV15 | CATRGGDTQYF
TRBJ1-2 | TRBV5-6 | CASSLGLTYGYTF
TRBJ2-1 | TRBV20-1 | CSARGLAFSHSSYNEQFF
TRBJ2-1 | TRBV28 | CASSPSRQGDYYNEQFF
TRBJ2-3 | TRBV14 | CASSQQTGRTDTQYF
TRBJ2-4 | TRBV7-2 | CASSLGVAGGLAKNIQYF
TRBJ2-3 | TRBV7-8 | CASSPPRLAGVKDTQYF
TRBJ1-5 | TRBV28 | CASSFGRGYNQPQHF
TRBJ2-1 | TRBV5-1 | CASSPSTGGASYNEQFF
TRBJ1-5 | TRBV7-8 | CATSFPNQPQHF
TRBJ2-7 | TRBV18 | CASSPAASGTYEQYF
TRBJ2-3 | TRBV4-1 | CASSHSARTDTQYF
TRBJ2-7 | TRBV12-3/TRBV12-4 | CASRGSGTYEQYF
TRBJ2-3 | TRBV5-1 | CASSFLAGGSDTQYF
TRBJ2-5 | TRBV29-1 | CSVGQVAETQYF
TRBJ2-1 | TRBV7-6 | CASSLGAGLDEQFF
TRBJ2-2 | TRBV5-6 | CASSLGLAGRNTGELFF
TRBJ2-3 | TRBV5-1 | CASSLEELADYTDTQYF
TRBJ1-5 | TRBV3-1 | CASSQEGRGNQPQHF
TRBJ2-1 | TRBV7-6 | CASSLVAEIYNEQFF
TRBJ1-5 | TRBV10-2 | CASRGQGAINQPQHF
TRBJ2-7 | TRBV7-2 | CASSTVGRGEQYF
TRBJ2-1 | TRBV20-1 | CSASPGIGNEQFF
TRBJ2-3 | TRBV10-2 | CASRQVTLAGRIRRLTDTQYF
TRBJ1-5 | TRBV12-3/TRBV12-4 | CASSLQGAISNQPQHF
TRBJ2-7 | TRBV4-1 | CASSPGTGGSREQYF
TRBJ1-4 | TRBV19 | CASSMVVNEKLFF